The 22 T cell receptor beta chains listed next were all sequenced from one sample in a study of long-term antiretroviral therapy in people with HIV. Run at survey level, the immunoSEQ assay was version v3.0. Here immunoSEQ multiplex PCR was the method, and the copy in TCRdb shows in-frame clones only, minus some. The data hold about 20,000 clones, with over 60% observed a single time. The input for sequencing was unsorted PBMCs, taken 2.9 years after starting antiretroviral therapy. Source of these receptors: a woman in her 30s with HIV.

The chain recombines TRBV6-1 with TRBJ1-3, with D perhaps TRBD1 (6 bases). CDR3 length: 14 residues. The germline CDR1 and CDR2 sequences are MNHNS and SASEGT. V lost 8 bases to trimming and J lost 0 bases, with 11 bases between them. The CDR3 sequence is CASLGQSSGNTIYF. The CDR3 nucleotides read TGTGCCAGCTTAGGACAGAGCTCTGGAAACACCATATATTTT.

The CDR3 spells CASSLGPGEAFF. The CDR3 DNA sequence: TGTGCCAGCAGTTTGGGGCCAGGTGAAGCTTTCTTT. J is TRBJ1-1 and V is TRBV6-5, with D possibly matching TRBD1 (5 bases). Looked up from germline, CDR1 is MNHEY and CDR2 is SVGAGI. This CDR3 has 12 residues. Between the trimmed V and J ends, which lost 4 bases and 7 bases, there was a span of 10 bases.

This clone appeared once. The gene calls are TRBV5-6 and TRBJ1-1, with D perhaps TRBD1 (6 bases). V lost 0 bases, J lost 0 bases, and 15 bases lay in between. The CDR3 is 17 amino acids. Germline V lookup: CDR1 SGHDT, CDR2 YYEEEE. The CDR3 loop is CASSLGGAQRMNTEAFF. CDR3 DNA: TGTGCCAGCAGCTTGGGGGGGGCACAGCGGATGAACACTGAAGCTTTCTTT.

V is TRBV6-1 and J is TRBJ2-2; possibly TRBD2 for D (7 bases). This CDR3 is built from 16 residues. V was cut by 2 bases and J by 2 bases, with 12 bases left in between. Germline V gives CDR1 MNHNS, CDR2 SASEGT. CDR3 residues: CASSERGGANTGELFF. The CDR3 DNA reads TGTGCCAGCAGTGAAAGGGGGGGGGCTAACACCGGGGAGCTGTTTTTT.

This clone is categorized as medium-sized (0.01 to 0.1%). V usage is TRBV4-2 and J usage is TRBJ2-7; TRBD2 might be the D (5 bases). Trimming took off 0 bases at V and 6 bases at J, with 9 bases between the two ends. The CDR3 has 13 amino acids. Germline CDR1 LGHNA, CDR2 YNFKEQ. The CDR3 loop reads CASSQEGEGEQYF. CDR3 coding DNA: TGTGCCAGCAGCCAAGAGGGAGAGGGCGAGCAGTACTTC.

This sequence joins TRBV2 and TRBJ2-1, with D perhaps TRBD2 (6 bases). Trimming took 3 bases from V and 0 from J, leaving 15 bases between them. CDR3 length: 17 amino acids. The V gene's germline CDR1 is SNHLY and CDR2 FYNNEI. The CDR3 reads CASSEAGGDSSYNEQFF. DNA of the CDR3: TGTGCCAGCAGTGAGGCCGGCGGGGATAGCTCCTACAATGAGCAGTTCTTC.

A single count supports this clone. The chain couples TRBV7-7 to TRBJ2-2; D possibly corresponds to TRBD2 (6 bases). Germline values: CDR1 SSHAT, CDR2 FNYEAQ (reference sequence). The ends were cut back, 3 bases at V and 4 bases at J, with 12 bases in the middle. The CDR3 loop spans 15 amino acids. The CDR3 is CASSFEFGGTGELFF. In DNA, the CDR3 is TGTGCCAGCAGCTTCGAATTCGGGGGCACCGGGGAGCTGTTTTTT.

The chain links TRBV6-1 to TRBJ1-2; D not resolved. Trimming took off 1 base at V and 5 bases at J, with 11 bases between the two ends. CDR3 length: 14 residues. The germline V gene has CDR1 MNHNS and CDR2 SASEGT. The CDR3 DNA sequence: TGTGCCAGCAGTGAAGTGGCAGGAGGTTATGGCTACACCTTC. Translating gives CASSEVAGGYGYTF.

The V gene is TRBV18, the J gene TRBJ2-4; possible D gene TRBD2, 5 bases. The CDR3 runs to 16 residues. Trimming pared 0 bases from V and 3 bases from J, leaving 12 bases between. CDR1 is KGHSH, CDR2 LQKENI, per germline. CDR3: CASSPPGVRDKNIQYF. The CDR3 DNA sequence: TGTGCCAGCTCACCACCCGGGGTTAGAGACAAAAACATTCAGTACTTC.

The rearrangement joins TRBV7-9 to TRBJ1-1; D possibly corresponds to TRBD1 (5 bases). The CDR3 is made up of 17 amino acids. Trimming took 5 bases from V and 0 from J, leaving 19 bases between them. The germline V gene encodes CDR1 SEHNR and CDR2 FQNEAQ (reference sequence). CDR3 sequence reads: CASSPSPRQNMNTEAFF. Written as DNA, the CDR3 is TGTGCCAGCAGCCCCAGCCCCCGACAGAACATGAACACTGAAGCTTTCTTT.

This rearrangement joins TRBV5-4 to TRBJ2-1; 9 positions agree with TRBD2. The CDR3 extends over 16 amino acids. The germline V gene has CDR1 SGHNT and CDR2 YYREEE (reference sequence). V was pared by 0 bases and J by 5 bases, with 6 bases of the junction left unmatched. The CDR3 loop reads CASSLEPRGGNNEQFF. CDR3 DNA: TGTGCCAGCAGCTTGGAACCGCGGGGGGGCAACAATGAGCAGTTCTTC.

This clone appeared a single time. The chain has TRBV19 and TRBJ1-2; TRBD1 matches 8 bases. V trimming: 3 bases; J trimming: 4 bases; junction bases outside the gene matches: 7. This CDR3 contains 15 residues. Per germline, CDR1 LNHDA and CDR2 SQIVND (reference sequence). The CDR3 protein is CASSIDPTGGYGYTF. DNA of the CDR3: TGTGCCAGTAGTATCGACCCTACAGGGGGCTATGGCTACACCTTC. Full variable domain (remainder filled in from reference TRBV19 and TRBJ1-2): DGGITQSPKYLFRKEGQNVTLSCEQNLNHDAMYWYRQDPGQGLRLIYYSQIVNDFQKGDIAEGYSVSREKKESFPLTVTSAQKNPTAFYLCASSIDPTGGYGYTFGSGTRLTVV.

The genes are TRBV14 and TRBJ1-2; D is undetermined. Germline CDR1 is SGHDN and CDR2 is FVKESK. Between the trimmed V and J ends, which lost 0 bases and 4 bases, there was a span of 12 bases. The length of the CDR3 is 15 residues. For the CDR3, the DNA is TGTGCCAGCAGCCAAGAGGCCCAGCGCACCTATGGCTACACCTTC. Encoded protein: CASSQEAQRTYGYTF.

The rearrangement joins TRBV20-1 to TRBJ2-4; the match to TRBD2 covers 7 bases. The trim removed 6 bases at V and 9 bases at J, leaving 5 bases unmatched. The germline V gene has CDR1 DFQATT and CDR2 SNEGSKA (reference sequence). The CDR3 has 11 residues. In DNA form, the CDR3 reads TGCAGTGCCAGGGAGGGCTTCATTCAGTACTTC. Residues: CSAREGFIQYF.

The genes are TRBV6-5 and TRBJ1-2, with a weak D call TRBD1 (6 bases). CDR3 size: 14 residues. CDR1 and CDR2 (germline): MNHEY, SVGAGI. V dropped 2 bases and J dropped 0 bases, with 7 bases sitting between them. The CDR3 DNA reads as TGTGCCAGCAGTTACGACAGGACTAACTATGGCTACACCTTC. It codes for CASSYDRTNYGYTF.

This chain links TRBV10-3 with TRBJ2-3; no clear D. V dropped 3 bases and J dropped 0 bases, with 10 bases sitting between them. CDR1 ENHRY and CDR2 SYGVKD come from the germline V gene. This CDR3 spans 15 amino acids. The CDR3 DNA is TGTGCCATCAGTGAATGGGCCACTAGCACAGATACGCAGTATTTT. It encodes CAISEWATSTDTQYF.

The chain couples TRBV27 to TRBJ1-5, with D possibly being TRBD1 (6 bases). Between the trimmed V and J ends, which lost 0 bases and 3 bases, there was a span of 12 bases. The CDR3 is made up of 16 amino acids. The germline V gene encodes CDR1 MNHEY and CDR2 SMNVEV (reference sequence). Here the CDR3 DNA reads TGTGCCAGCAGTTTATCGTGGGGGGGCCTCAATCAGCCCCAGCATTTT. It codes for CASSLSWGGLNQPQHF.

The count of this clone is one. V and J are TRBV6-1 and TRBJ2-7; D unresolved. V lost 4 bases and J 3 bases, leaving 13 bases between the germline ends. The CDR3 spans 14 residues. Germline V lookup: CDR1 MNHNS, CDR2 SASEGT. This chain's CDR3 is CASSGGMVYYEQYV. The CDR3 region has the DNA TGTGCCAGCAGTGGGGGAATGGTGTACTACGAGCAGTACGTC.

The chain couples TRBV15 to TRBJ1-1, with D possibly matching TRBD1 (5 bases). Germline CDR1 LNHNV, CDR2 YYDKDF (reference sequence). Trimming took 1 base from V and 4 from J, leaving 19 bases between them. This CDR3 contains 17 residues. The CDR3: CATSRGWGTVVSTEAFF. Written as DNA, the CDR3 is TGTGCCACCAGCAGAGGTTGGGGGACCGTGGTCAGCACTGAAGCTTTCTTT.

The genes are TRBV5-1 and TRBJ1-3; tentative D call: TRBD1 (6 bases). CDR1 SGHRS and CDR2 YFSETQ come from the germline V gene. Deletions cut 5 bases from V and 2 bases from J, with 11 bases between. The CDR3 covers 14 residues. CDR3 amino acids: CASRDPGAGNTIYF. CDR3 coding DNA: TGCGCCAGCAGGGACCCAGGGGCTGGAAACACCATATATTTT. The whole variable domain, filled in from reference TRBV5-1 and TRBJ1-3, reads KAGVTQTPRYLIKTRGQQVTLSCSPISGHRSVSWYQQTPGQGLQFLFEYFSETQRNKGNFPGRFSGRQFSNSRSEMNVSTLELGDSALYLCASRDPGAGNTIYFGEGSWLTVV.

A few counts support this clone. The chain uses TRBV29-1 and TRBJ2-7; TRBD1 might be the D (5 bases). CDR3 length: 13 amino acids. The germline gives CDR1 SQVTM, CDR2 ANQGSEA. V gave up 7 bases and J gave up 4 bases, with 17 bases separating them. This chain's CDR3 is CSAKTEWVYEQYF. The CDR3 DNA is TGCAGCGCAAAGACAGAATGGGTTTACGAGCAGTACTTC.

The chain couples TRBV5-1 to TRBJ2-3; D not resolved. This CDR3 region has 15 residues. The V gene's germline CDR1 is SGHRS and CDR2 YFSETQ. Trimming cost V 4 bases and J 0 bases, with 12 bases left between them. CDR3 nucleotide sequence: TGCGCCAGCAGCCTGCCTGATTCTAGCACAGATACGCAGTATTTT. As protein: CASSLPDSSTDTQYF.